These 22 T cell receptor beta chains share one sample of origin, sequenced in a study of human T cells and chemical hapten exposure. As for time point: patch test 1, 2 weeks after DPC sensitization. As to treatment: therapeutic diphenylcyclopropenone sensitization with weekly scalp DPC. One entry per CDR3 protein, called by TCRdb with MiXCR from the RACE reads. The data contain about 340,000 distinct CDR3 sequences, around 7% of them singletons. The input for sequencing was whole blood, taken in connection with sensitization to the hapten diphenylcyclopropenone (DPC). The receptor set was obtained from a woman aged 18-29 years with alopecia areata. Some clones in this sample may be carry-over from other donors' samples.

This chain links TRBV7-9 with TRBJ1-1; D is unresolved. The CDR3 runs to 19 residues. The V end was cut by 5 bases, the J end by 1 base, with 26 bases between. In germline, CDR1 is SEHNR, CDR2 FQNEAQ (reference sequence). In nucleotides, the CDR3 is TGTGCCAGCAGCCCTAAACTAGGGCGGTTGGCCCCGACGAACACTGAAGCTTTCTTT. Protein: CASSPKLGRLAPTNTEAFF.

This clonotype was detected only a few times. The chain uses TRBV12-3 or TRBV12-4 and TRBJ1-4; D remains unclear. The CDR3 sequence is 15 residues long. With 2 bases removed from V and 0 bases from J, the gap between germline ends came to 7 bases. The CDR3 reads CASSLQAATNEKLFF. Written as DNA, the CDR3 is TGTGCCAGCAGTTTACAGGCTGCAACTAATGAAAAACTGTTTTTT.

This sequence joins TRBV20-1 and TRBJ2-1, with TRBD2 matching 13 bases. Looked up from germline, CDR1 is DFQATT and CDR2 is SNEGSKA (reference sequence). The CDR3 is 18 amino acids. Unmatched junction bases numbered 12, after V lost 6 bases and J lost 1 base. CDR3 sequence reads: CSAKKGLAGTFSYNEQFF. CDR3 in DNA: TGCAGTGCAAAAAAGGGACTAGCGGGGACCTTTTCCTACAATGAGCAGTTCTTC.

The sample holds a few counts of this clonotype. The CDR3 nucleotides read TGCAGTGCTAGAGTGCCGACAGAAAGCTACGAGCAGTACTTC. It yields the protein CSARVPTESYEQYF. V is TRBV20-1 and J is TRBJ2-7; maybe TRBD1 (5 bases). This CDR3 is 14 amino acids long. Per germline, CDR1 DFQATT and CDR2 SNEGSKA (reference sequence). Trimming took 1 base from V and 3 from J, leaving 13 bases between them.

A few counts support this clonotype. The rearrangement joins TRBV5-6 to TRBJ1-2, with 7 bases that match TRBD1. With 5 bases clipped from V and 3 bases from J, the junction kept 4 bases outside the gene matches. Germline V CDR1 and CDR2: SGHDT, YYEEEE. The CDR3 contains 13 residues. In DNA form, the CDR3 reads TGTGCCAGCAGGTTCCAGGGGGACTATGGCTACACCTTC. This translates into CASRFQGDYGYTF.

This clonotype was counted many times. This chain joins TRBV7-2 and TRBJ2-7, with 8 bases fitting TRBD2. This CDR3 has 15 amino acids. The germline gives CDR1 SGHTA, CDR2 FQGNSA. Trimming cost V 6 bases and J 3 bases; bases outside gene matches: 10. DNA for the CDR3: TGTGCCAGCAGGCCGAATTTACTAGCGGACTACGAGCAGTACTTC. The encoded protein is CASRPNLLADYEQYF.

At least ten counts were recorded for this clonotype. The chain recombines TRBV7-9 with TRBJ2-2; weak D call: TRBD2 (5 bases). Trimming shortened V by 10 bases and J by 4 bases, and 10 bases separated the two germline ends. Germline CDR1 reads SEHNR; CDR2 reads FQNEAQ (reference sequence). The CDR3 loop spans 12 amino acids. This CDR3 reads CANRRGTGELFF. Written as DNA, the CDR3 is TGTGCCAACCGACGGGGCACCGGGGAGCTGTTTTTT.

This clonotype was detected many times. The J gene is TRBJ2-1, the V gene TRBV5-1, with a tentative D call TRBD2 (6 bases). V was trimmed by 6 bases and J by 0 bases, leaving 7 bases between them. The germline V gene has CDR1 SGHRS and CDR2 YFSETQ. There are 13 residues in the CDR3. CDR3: CASNGGSYNEQFF. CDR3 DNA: TGCGCCAGCAACGGGGGCTCCTACAATGAGCAGTTCTTC.

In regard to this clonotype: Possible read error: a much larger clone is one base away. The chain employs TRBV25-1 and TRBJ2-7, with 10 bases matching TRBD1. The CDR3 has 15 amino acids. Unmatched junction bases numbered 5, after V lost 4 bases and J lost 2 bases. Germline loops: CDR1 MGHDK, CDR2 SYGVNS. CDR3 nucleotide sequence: TGTGCCAGCAGTGGAATGGGACAGGGGACCTACGAGCAGTACTTC. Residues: CASSGMGQGTYEQYF.

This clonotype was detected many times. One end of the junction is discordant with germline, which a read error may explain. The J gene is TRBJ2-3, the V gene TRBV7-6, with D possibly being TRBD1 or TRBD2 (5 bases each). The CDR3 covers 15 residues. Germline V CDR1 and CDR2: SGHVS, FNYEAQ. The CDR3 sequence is CASSSGWSGGDPLNF. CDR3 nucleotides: TGTGCCAGCAGCTCCGGTTGGAGTGGTGGGGACCCCCTGAATTTT.

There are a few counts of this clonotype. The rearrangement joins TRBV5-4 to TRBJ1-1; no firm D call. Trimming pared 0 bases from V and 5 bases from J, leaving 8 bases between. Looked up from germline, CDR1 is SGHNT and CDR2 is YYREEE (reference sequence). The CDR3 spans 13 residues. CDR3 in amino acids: CASSLAAETEAFF. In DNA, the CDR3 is TGTGCCAGCAGCTTGGCAGCTGAGACTGAAGCTTTCTTT.

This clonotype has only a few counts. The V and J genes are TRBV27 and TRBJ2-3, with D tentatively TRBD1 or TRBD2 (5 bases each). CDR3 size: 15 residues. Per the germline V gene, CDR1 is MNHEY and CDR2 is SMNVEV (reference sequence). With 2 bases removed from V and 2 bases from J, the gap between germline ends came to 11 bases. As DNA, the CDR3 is TGTGCCAGCAGTTTAAGGGACCCGTTCACAGATACGCAGTATTTT. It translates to CASSLRDPFTDTQYF.

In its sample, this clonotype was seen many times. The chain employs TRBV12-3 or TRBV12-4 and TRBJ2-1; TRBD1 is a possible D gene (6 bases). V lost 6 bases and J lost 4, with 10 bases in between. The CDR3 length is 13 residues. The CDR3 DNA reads TGTGCCAGCAGACCAGGGGATTACAATGAGCAGTTCTTC. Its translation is CASRPGDYNEQFF.

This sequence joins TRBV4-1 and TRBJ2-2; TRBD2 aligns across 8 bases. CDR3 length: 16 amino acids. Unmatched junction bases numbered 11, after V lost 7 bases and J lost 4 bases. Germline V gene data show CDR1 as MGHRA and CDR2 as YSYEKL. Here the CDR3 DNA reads TGCGCCAGCACACTAGGAGGCGGGAGGCGCACCGGGGAGCTGTTTTTT. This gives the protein CASTLGGGRRTGELFF.

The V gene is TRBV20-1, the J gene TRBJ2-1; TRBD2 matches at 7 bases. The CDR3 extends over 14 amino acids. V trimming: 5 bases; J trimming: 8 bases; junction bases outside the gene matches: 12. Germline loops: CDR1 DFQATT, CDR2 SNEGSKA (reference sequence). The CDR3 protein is CSAPDRLAADEQFF. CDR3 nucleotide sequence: TGCAGTGCTCCAGATAGACTAGCCGCGGATGAGCAGTTCTTC.

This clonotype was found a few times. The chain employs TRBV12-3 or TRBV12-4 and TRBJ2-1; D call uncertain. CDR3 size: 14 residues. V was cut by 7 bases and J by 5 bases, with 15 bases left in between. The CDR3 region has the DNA TGTGCCAGCAACCTTGCGGAAAACAACAATGAGCAGTTCTTC. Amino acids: CASNLAENNNEQFF.

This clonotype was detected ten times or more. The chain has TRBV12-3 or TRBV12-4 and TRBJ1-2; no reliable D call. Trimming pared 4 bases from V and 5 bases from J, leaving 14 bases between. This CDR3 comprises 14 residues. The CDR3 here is CASSWGPSWYGYTF. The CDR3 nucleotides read TGTGCCAGCAGTTGGGGTCCTTCGTGGTATGGCTACACCTTC.

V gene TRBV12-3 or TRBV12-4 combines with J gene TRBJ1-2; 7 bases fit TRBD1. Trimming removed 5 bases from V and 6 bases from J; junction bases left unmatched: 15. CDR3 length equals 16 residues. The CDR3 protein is CASSPRNVPTGDGYTF. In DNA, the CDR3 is TGTGCCAGCAGTCCGCGAAACGTACCAACAGGGGATGGCTACACCTTC.

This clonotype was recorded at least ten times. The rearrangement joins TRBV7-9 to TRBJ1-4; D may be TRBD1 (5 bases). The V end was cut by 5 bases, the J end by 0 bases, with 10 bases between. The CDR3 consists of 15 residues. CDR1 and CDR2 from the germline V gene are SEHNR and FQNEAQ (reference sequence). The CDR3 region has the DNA TGTGCCAGCAGCCCCGGAGGGGCAACTAATGAAAAACTGTTTTTT. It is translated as CASSPGGATNEKLFF.

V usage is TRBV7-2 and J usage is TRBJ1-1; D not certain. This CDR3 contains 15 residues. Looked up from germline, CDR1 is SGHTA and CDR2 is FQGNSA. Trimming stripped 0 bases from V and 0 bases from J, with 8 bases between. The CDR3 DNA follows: TGTGCCAGCAGCTTAGCTGGGTCCGTGAACACTGAAGCTTTCTTT. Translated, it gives CASSLAGSVNTEAFF. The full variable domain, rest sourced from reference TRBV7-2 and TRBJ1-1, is GAGVSQSPSNKVTEKGKDVELRCDPISGHTALYWYRQSLGQGLEFLIYFQGNSAPDKSGLPSDRFSAERTGGSVSTLTIQRTQQEDSAVYLCASSLAGSVNTEAFFGQGTRLTVV.

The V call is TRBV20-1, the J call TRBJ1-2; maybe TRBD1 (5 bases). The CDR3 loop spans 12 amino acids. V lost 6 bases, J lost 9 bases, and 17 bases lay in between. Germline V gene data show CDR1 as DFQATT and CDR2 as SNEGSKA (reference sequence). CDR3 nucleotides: TGCAGTGCCCCTCTCTCCGGGGCGAGCTACACCTTC. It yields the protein CSAPLSGASYTF.

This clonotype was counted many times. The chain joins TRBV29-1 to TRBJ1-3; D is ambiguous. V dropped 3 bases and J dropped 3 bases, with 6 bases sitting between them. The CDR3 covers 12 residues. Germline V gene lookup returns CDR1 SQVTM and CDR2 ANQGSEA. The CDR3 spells CSVDGIGNTIYF. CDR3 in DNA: TGCAGCGTTGATGGGATTGGAAACACCATATATTTT.